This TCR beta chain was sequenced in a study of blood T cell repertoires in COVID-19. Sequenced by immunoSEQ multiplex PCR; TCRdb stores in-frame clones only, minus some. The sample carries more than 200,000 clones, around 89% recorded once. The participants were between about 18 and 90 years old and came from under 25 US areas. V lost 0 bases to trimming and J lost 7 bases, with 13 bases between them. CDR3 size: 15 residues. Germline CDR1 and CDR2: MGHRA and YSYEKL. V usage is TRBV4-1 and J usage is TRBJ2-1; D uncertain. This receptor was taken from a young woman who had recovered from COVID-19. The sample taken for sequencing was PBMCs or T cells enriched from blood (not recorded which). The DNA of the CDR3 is TGCGCCAGCAGCCAAGAGCGACGGTGGCGGAATGAGCAGTTCTTC. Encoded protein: CASSQERRWRNEQFF.